This T cell receptor beta chain was captured by sequencing in a study of blood T cell repertoires in COVID-19. Study processing details: Estimates of nucleated cell counts were drawn from the amplification of reference gene primers. The assay was immunoSEQ multiplex PCR, and TCRdb's table has in-frame clones only and misses some. That table is the source of V, J and clone size, and D and trimming were worked out from the DNA. Among roughly 410,000 clones, around 92% were seen once, and the ten largest hold 1.2%. This CDR3 has 14 residues. CDR1 is SGHTA and CDR2 is FQGTGA in the germline V gene. The ends were cut back, 2 bases at V and 7 bases at J, with 14 bases in the middle.

The chain employs TRBV7-3 and TRBJ1-1; maybe TRBD1 (6 bases). This clonotype was sampled from a man in his forties with acute or convalescent COVID-19. The source material was peripheral blood. Here the CDR3 reads CASSLVHEDSEAFF. In DNA, the CDR3 is TGTGCCAGCAGCTTAGTCCATGAGGACAGTGAAGCTTTCTTT.